The entry below gives a single T cell receptor beta chain sequence along with its context. Its specificity is unknown. This sample is part of a study of OX40 agonist ivuxolimab in advanced cancers. Findings of the study overall: CD4+ and CD8+ blood T cells expanded clonally by week 6 at 0.1 to 3.0 mg/kg.

This CDR3 is 14 amino acids long. CDR1 and CDR2 from the germline V gene are MDHEN and SYDVKM. Trimming removed 6 bases at V and 2 bases at J, with 10 bases between. Using immunoSEQ multiplex PCR, the repertoire was profiled, and TCRdb retains in-frame clones only, with some absent. The sample holds 80,000 or so clones, more than 70% seen once. The V call is TRBV28, the J call TRBJ1-4, with D hard to call. This TCR derives from an adult with an advanced solid tumor such as melanoma, head and neck, liver or kidney cancer. Specimen: CD4+ or CD8+ T cells sorted from blood, collected in a trial of the OX40 agonist ivuxolimab. The CDR3 protein is CASREGGTNEKLFF. The CDR3 DNA reads as TGTGCCAGCAGGGAAGGAGGGACTAATGAAAAACTGTTTTTT.